The 20 T cell receptor beta chains below all came from one sample that was sequenced in a study of cytomegalovirus exposure and HLA in healthy donors. It was with 60 Vbeta and 13 Jbeta primers that the PCR ran. Sequencing used immunoSEQ multiplex PCR; TCRdb keeps in-frame clones, though not all of them. The profile shows approximately 70,000 clones, roughly 65% of them singletons. Sequencing was performed on PBMCs. These receptors were collected from a male donor in good health and CMV-seropositive.

The table lists this clone with a count of one. The chain combines TRBV6-5 with TRBJ2-7; D might be TRBD1 (6 bases). This CDR3 comprises 11 residues. V was shortened by 6 bases and J by 6 bases, with 9 bases between the two germline ends. Germline CDR1 reads MNHEY; CDR2 reads SVGAGI. The CDR3 loop reads CASRQGSEQYF. In DNA, the CDR3 is TGTGCCAGCAGACAGGGATCCGAGCAGTACTTC.

In the case of this clone: A read error may produce the germline difference seen at one junction end. J is TRBJ2-7 and V is TRBV7-9; 7 bases fit TRBD2. The CDR3 spans 13 residues. Germline CDR1 and CDR2: SEHNR and FQNEAQ (reference sequence). The chain's CDR3 is CSSSLGDYYEQYF. The CDR3 nucleotides are TGTTCCAGCAGCTTGGGGGACTACTACGAGCAGTACTTC.

This clone has just one count. V and J are TRBV11-3 and TRBJ2-5; D not resolved. CDR1 is SGHNT and CDR2 is YENEEA in the germline V gene. CDR3 length equals 13 residues. Between the trimmed V and J ends, which lost 1 base and 3 bases, there was a span of 6 bases. CDR3 in DNA: TGTGCCAGCAGCTTAGGTGCGGAAGAGACCCAGTACTTC. Its translation is CASSLGAEETQYF.

J is TRBJ1-4 and V is TRBV9, with D perhaps TRBD1 (5 bases). The CDR3 is 14 residues long. Germline V gene data show CDR1 as SGDLS and CDR2 as YYNGEE. V was cut by 5 bases and J by 4 bases, with 12 bases left in between. The CDR3 spells CASSRDQGNEKLFF. The CDR3 region has the DNA TGTGCCAGCAGTAGAGACCAGGGTAATGAAAAACTGTTTTTT.

DNA of the CDR3: TGCGCCAGCAGCCATGAGGGACAGGTTAGCGCTGAAGCTTTCTTT. It specifies CASSHEGQVSAEAFF. This chain connects TRBV4-1 to TRBJ1-1; TRBD1 matches at 8 bases. The CDR3 is 15 residues long. Germline V gene sequence: CDR1 MGHRA, CDR2 YSYEKL. V dropped 3 bases and J dropped 6; count of bases not matched to a gene: 9.

CDR3 sequence reads: CASSVDRTGEQYF. DNA of the CDR3: TGTGCCAGCAGCGTTGATAGGACTGGCGAGCAGTACTTC. The chain carries TRBV12-1 and TRBJ2-7; TRBD2, as called in the table, went unchecked against the DNA. TRBV12-1 is deemed a pseudogene. The CDR3 loop spans 13 amino acids.

The V gene is TRBV5-1, the J gene TRBJ2-1; maybe TRBD1 (5 bases). Germline CDR1 is SGHRS and CDR2 is YFSETQ. This CDR3 has 14 residues. Trimming removed 0 bases from V and 4 bases from J, with 8 bases in between. The CDR3 loop reads CASSLGGGYNEQFF. CDR3 DNA: TGCGCCAGCAGCTTGGGGGGCGGTTACAATGAGCAGTTCTTC. Looking up the rest from reference TRBV5-1 and TRBJ2-1 gives the full variable domain: KAGVTQTPRYLIKTRGQQVTLSCSPISGHRSVSWYQQTPGQGLQFLFEYFSETQRNKGNFPGRFSGRQFSNSRSEMNVSTLELGDSALYLCASSLGGGYNEQFFGPGTRLTVL.

This rearrangement joins TRBV19 to TRBJ1-2, with D hard to call. V shed 4 bases and J shed 6 bases, with 12 bases lying between them. This CDR3 region has 13 residues. Germline V gene lookup returns CDR1 LNHDA and CDR2 SQIVND (reference sequence). CDR3 sequence: CASSTGSTHGYTF. The CDR3, as DNA: TGTGCCAGTAGTACCGGGTCAACCCATGGCTACACCTTC.

V is TRBV11-3 and J is TRBJ1-2; a possible D gene is TRBD1 (5 bases). V was cut by 4 bases and J by 8 bases, with 11 bases left in between. Germline assignment: CDR1 SGHNT and CDR2 YENEEA. The CDR3 length is 12 residues. CDR3 region: CASSSGDRGYTF. CDR3 in DNA: TGTGCCAGCAGCTCGGGGGATCGAGGCTACACCTTC. Together with reference TRBV11-3 and TRBJ1-2, the CDR3 gives the full variable domain: EAGVVQSPRYKIIEKKQPVAFWCNPISGHNTLYWYLQNLGQGPELLIRYENEEAVDDSQLPKDRFSAERLKGVDSTLKIQPAELGDSAVYLCASSSGDRGYTFGSGTRLTVV.

The chain is built from TRBV7-9 and TRBJ1-2, with no clear D. This CDR3 spans 12 amino acids. V lost 5 bases and J 8 bases, leaving 12 bases between the germline ends. The germline V gene has CDR1 SEHNR and CDR2 FQNEAQ (reference sequence). CDR3 coding DNA: TGTGCCAGCAGCCTCGAGAGCCGGGGCTACACCTTC. Its protein product is CASSLESRGYTF.

In the case of this clone: The same CDR3 also results from other DNA sequences found in this sample. The genes are TRBV5-1 and TRBJ2-2, with a weak D call TRBD2 (6 bases). CDR3 length equals 15 residues. Deletions cut 1 base from V and 0 bases from J, with 7 bases between. Germline V gene sequence: CDR1 SGHRS, CDR2 YFSETQ. CDR3 bases: TGCGCCAGCAGCTTGCGCGGGGCGAACACCGGGGAGCTGTTTTTT. It is translated as CASSLRGANTGELFF.

The chain links TRBV21-1 to TRBJ2-7; no DNA check was done on the table's D call, TRBD2. TRBV21-1 corresponds to a pseudogene. The CDR3 totals 15 residues. CDR3: CASSKVVVPFYEQYF. CDR3 coding DNA: TGTGCCAGCAGCAAGGTTGTAGTTCCGTTCTACGAGCAGTACTTC.

A word on this clone: An end of the junction does not agree with germline; a read error may underlie this. The chain is built from TRBV30 and TRBJ1-1; D gene uncertain. Germline V gives CDR1 GTSNPN, CDR2 SVGIG (reference sequence). This CDR3 is 17 amino acids long. The CDR3, as DNA: TGTACCTGGACTCCCCTAGCCGGTAAGGGCCGGAACACTGAAGCTTTCTTT. Protein product: CTWTPLAGKGRNTEAFF.

This clone occurred a few times. V gene TRBV7-2 combines with J gene TRBJ1-3, with 7 bases aligning to TRBD1. V shed 5 bases and J 4 bases; nucleotides not matched to a gene: 2. The germline V gene encodes CDR1 SGHTA and CDR2 FQGNSA. CDR3 length equals 13 residues. The CDR3 nucleotides are TGTGCCAGCAGCCCGGGACAGGGAAACACCATATATTTT. This encodes CASSPGQGNTIYF. Complete variable domain (other parts from reference TRBV7-2 and TRBJ1-3): GAGVSQSPSNKVTEKGKDVELRCDPISGHTALYWYRQSLGQGLEFLIYFQGNSAPDKSGLPSDRFSAERTGGSVSTLTIQRTQQEDSAVYLCASSPGQGNTIYFGEGSWLTVV.

The V and J genes are TRBV6-6 and TRBJ1-2; no definite D call. The germline CDR1 and CDR2 sequences are MNHNY and SVGAGI (reference sequence). The length of the CDR3 is 12 residues. Deletions cut 2 bases from V and 8 bases from J, with 9 bases between. The CDR3 DNA reads as TGTGCCAGCAGTTACGGGAGTGCCGGCTACACCTTC. This codes for CASSYGSAGYTF.

The chain carries TRBV6-5 and TRBJ1-1; TRBD1 might be the D (5 bases). V was pared by 1 base and J by 1 base, with 10 bases between. This CDR3 spans 15 amino acids. Per the germline V gene, CDR1 is MNHEY and CDR2 is SVGAGI. CDR3 residues: CASSYFGTQNTEAFF. As DNA, the CDR3 is TGTGCCAGCAGTTACTTCGGGACTCAGAACACTGAAGCTTTCTTT.

The CDR3 reads CASTSGSGGTEAFF. The CDR3 DNA reads TGTGCCAGCACGTCGGGCTCAGGGGGCACTGAAGCTTTCTTT. The rearrangement uses TRBV2 and TRBJ1-1; 7 bases match TRBD1. The CDR3 covers 14 residues. V lost 7 bases to trimming and J lost 4 bases; unmatched junction nucleotides: 9. The germline V gene has CDR1 SNHLY and CDR2 FYNNEI.

The chain recombines TRBV29-1 with TRBJ2-3, with 8 nucleotides matching TRBD2. Trimming removed 4 bases from V and 7 bases from J; junction bases left unmatched: 7. There are 13 residues in the CDR3. Germline-derived CDR1 and CDR2 are SQVTM and ANQGSEA. As DNA, the CDR3 is TGCAGCGTTGGGGCTAGCGGGCCCAATACGCAGTATTTT. Its translation is CSVGASGPNTQYF.

The chain carries TRBV5-1 and TRBJ1-2; a possible D gene is TRBD1 (6 bases). The CDR3 has 15 residues. V was cut by 0 bases and J by 6 bases, with 15 bases left in between. In germline, CDR1 is SGHRS, CDR2 YFSETQ. The DNA for the CDR3 is TGCGCCAGCAGCTTGGCCGGAAGGGGGAGGGATGGCTACACCTTC. As protein: CASSLAGRGRDGYTF.

CDR3 residues: CASSLGSGGEKLFF. CDR3 DNA: TGTGCCAGCAGCTTAGGTTCGGGAGGGGAAAAACTGTTTTTT. The genes are TRBV7-7 and TRBJ1-4; no clear D gene. This CDR3 contains 14 residues. CDR1 is SSHAT and CDR2 is FNYEAQ in the germline V gene (reference sequence). Trimming cost V 1 base and J 8 bases, with 11 bases left between them. The entire variable domain, with the rest obtained from reference TRBV7-7 and TRBJ1-4, is as follows: GAGVSQSPRYKVTKRGQDVTLRCDPISSHATLYWYQQALGQGPEFLTYFNYEAQPDKSGLPSDRFSAERPEGSISTLTIQRTEQRDSAMYRCASSLGSGGEKLFFGSGTQLSVL.